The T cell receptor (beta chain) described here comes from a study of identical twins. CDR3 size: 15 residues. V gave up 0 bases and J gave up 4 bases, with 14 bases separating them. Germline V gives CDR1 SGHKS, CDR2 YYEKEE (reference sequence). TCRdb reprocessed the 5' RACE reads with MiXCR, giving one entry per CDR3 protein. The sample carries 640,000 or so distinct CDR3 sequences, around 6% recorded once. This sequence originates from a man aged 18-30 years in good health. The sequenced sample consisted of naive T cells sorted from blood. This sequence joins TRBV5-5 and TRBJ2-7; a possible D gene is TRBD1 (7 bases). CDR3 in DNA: TGTGCCAGCAGCTTGGAGGCAGGGGGGCATTACGAGCAGTACTTC. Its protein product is CASSLEAGGHYEQYF.